The TCR beta chain under discussion was sequenced for a study of cytomegalovirus exposure and HLA in healthy donors. At the level of the study: Findings of an earlier analysis included around 100 million unique TCR beta sequences from 180 million or so T cells.

Only a few counts were recorded for this clone. PCR was performed using 60 Vbeta and 13 Jbeta primers. The protocol was immunoSEQ multiplex PCR, while the TCRdb copy is restricted to in-frame clones and leaves out a portion. Of about 120,000 clones in the sample, over 75% were seen once. This clonotype was sampled from a man younger than 35 in good health and CMV-seropositive. The source material was PBMCs.

CDR3 protein: CASSPSGVGYTF. The CDR3 region has the DNA TGCGCCAGCAGCCCTTCAGGGGTCGGCTACACCTTC. The genes are TRBV4-1 and TRBJ1-2; tentatively, D is TRBD1 (6 bases). With 4 bases removed from V and 8 bases from J, the gap between germline ends came to 11 bases. Germline V gives CDR1 MGHRA, CDR2 YSYEKL. The CDR3 length is 12 residues.